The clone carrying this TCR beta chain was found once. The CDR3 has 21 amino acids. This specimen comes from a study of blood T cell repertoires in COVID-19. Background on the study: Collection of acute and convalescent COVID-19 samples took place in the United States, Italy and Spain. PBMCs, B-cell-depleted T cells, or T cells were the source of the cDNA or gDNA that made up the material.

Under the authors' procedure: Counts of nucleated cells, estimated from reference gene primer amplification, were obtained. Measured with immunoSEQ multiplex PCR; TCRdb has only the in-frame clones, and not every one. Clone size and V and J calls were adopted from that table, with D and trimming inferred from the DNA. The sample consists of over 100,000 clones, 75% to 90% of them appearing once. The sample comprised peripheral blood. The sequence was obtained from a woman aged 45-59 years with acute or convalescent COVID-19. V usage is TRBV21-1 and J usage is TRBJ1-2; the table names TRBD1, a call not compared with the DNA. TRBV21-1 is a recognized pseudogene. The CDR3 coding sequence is TGTGCCAGCAGCATTAAACAGGATCTTCCCTATGGGTCCCCCCCCTCCTATGGCTACACCTTC. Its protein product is CASSIKQDLPYGSPPSYGYTF.